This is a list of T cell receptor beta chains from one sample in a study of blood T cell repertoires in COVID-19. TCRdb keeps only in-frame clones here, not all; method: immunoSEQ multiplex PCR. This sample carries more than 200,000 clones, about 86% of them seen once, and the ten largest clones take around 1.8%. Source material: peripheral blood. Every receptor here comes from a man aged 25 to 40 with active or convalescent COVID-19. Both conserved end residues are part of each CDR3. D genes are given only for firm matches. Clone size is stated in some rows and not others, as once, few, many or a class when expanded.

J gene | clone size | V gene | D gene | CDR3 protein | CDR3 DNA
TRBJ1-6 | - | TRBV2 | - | CASTGTYNSPLHF | TGTGCCAGTACAGGAACATATAATTCACCCCTCCACTTT
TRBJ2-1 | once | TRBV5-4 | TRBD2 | CASSLAGGLYNEQFF | TGTGCCAGCAGCTTGGCGGGGGGGCTATACAATGAGCAGTTCTTC
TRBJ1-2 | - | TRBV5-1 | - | CASSLADGSNYGYTF | TGCGCCAGCAGCTTGGCCGACGGGTCTAACTATGGCTACACCTTC
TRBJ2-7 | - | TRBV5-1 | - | CASSTGDTTEQYF | TGCGCCAGCAGCACCGGGGACACGACCGAGCAGTACTTC
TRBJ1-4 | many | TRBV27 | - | CASSFSGGEYEKLFF | TGTGCCAGCAGTTTCTCGGGAGGGGAGTATGAAAAACTGTTTTTT
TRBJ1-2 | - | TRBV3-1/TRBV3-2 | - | CASSQDRPVIYGYTF | TGTGCCAGCAGCCAAGACCGCCCGGTTATCTATGGCTACACCTTC
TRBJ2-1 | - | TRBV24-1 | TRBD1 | CATSDARTGGHNEQFF | TGTGCCACCAGTGATGCCCGGACAGGGGGACACAATGAGCAGTTCTTC
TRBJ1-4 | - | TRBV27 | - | CASSRQGATNEKLFF | TGTGCCAGCAGTCGGCAGGGCGCCACTAATGAAAAACTGTTTTTT
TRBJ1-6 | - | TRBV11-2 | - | CASSLGGEAHSPLHF | TGTGCCAGCAGCTTAGGGGGGGAGGCCCATTCACCCCTCCACTTT
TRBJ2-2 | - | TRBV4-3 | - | CASSLANTGELFF | TGCGCCAGCAGCCTCGCGAACACCGGGGAGCTGTTTTTT
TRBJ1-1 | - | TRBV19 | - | CASSIDPTDTEAFF | TGTGCCAGTAGTATAGATCCGACAGACACTGAAGCTTTCTTT
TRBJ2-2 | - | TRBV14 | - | CASSQGSAGAGFGELFF | TGTGCCAGCAGCCAAGGATCGGCGGGGGCAGGTTTTGGGGAGCTGTTTTTT
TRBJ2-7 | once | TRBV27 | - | CASSLNRASSYEQYF | TGTGCCAGCAGTTTGAACAGGGCGAGCTCCTACGAGCAGTACTTC
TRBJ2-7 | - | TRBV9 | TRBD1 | CASSVDGTGANEQYF | TGTGCCAGCAGCGTAGATGGGACAGGGGCTAACGAGCAGTACTTC
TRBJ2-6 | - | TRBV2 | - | CASSGQAIRSGANVLTF | TGTGCCAGCAGTGGACAGGCGATCCGCTCTGGGGCCAACGTCCTGACTTTC
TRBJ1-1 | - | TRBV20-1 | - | CSASDISNTEAFF | TGCAGTGCTAGTGACATTTCGAACACTGAAGCTTTCTTT
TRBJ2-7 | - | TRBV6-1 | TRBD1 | CASSEGTGDNEQYF | TGTGCCAGCAGTGAAGGGACAGGGGATAACGAGCAGTACTTC
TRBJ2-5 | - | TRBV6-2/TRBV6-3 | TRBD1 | CASSKQGQGAETQYF | TGTGCCAGCAGTAAACAGGGACAGGGTGCAGAGACCCAGTACTTC
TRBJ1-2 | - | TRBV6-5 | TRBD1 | CASRQGGSYGYTF | TGTGCCAGCAGACAGGGGGGCAGCTATGGCTACACCTTC
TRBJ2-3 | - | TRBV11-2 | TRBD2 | CASSLSGARTDTQYF | TGTGCCAGCAGCTTAAGCGGGGCCCGCACAGATACGCAGTATTTT
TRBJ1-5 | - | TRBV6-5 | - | CASRGGGNQPQHF | TGTGCCAGCAGAGGCGGAGGAAATCAGCCCCAGCATTTT
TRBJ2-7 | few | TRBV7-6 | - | CASSLGQGSGYEQYF | TGTGCCAGCAGCTTAGGTCAGGGTAGTGGGTACGAGCAGTACTTC
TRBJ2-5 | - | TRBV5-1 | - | CASRMEPDQQSQYF | TGCGCCAGCAGGATGGAACCGGATCAACAGTCCCAGTACTTC
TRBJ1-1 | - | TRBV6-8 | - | CASSWPGPNTEAFF | TGTGCCAGCAGTTGGCCAGGGCCTAACACTGAAGCTTTCTTT
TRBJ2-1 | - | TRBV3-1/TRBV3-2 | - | CASSPTGLYNEQFF | TGTGCCAGCAGCCCTACAGGGTTGTACAATGAGCAGTTCTTC
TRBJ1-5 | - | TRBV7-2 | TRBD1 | CASSLRDRVWGNQPQHF | TGTGCCAGCAGCTTAAGGGACAGGGTTTGGGGGAATCAGCCCCAGCATTTT
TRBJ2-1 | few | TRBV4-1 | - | CASSQFGGGQGNEQFF | TGCGCCAGCAGCCAATTTGGTGGAGGGCAAGGCAATGAGCAGTTCTTC
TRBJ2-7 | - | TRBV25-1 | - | CASSESDRTRSGEQYF | TGTGCCAGCAGTGAATCGGATCGGACAAGGTCGGGCGAGCAGTACTTC
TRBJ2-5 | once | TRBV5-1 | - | CASSWRIGGTQETQYF | TGCGCCAGCAGCTGGCGTATTGGAGGAACTCAAGAGACCCAGTACTTC
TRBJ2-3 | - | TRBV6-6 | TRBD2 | CASSLRGGSTDTQYF | TGTGCCAGCAGTTTGCGGGGGGGAAGCACAGATACGCAGTATTTT
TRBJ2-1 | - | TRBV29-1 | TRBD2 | CSVDTSGGAYEQFF | TGCAGCGTTGATACTAGCGGGGGGGCCTATGAGCAGTTCTTC
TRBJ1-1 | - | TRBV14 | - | CASSQVTGTEAFF | TGTGCCAGCAGCCAAGTCACAGGGACTGAAGCTTTCTTT
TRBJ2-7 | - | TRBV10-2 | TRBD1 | CASSRQGGYEQYF | TGCGCCAGCAGCCGACAGGGCGGATACGAGCAGTACTTC
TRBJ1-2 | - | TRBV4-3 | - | CASSQNREGYGYTF | TGCGCCAGCAGCCAGAACAGGGAGGGCTATGGCTACACCTTC
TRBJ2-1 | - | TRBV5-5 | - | CASSLVIEQFF | TGTGCCAGCAGCTTGGTTATTGAGCAGTTCTTC
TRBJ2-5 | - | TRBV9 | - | CASSVGAQGAETQYF | TGTGCCAGCAGCGTAGGGGCACAGGGCGCAGAGACCCAGTACTTC
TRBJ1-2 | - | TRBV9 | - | CASNPGYGIYGYTF | TGTGCCAGCAATCCCGGGTATGGTATCTATGGCTACACCTTC
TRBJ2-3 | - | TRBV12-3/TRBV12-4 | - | CASSPGTDTQYF | TGTGCCAGCAGTCCCGGCACAGATACGCAGTATTTT
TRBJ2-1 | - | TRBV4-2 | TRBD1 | CASSQDLEDRSYNEQFF | TGTGCCAGCAGCCAAGATCTTGAGGACAGGTCATACAATGAGCAGTTCTTC
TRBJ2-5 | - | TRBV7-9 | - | CASSLASGGLGIKETQYF | TGTGCCAGCAGCTTAGCTAGCGGAGGTTTAGGTATAAAAGAGACCCAGTACTTC
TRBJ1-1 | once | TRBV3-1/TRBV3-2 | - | CASSQALSGGTEAFF | TGTGCCAGCAGCCAAGCTCTTTCGGGGGGCACTGAAGCTTTCTTT
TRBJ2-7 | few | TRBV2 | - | CASKPRGSYEQYF | TGTGCCAGCAAACCAAGGGGGTCCTACGAGCAGTACTTC
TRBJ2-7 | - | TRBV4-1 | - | CASSQEVAGVGTYEQYF | TGCGCCAGCAGCCAAGAAGTCGCAGGGGTGGGTACCTACGAGCAGTACTTC
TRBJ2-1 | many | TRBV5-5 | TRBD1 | CASSSYGTVGGEQFF | TGTGCCAGCAGCTCCTACGGGACAGTCGGTGGTGAGCAGTTCTTC
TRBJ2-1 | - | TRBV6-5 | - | CASSYSSGTDSNEQFF | TGTGCCAGCAGTTACTCATCCGGAACCGACTCAAATGAGCAGTTCTTC
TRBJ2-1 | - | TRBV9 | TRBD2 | CASSAGTSVTNEQFF | TGTGCCAGCAGCGCCGGGACTAGCGTAACAAATGAGCAGTTCTTC
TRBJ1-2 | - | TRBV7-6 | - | CASSFVEGFAANYGYTF | TGTGCCAGCAGCTTCGTGGAGGGTTTCGCAGCTAACTATGGCTACACCTTC